Listed here are 13 T cell receptor beta chains from one sample, sequenced in a study of Graves' ophthalmopathy and Graves' hyperthyroidism. TCR beta CDR3 regions were amplified from RNA transcripts. A first-round RT-PCR used HTBI primers, followed by a second-round multiplex PCR. In TCRdb, the multiplex PCR reads were re-called with MiXCR into one record per CDR3 protein. In the table there are roughly 500,000 distinct CDR3 sequences, around 15% of which are singletons. The sequenced sample was blood. The receptor source for this set is a woman under 40 with Graves' ophthalmopathy.

This clonotype was seen many times. A much larger clone differs by one base, so this may be a read error. The rearrangement uses TRBV28 and TRBJ1-1, with D possibly matching TRBD1 (5 bases). Germline CDR1 and CDR2: MDHEN and SYDVKM. This CDR3 region has 13 residues. Trimming left V 2 bases short and J 4 bases short, with 8 bases between. Here the CDR3 reads CASSLKGTTEAFF. As DNA, the CDR3 is TGTGCCAGCAGTTTAAAGGGGACCACTGAAGCTTTCTTT.

This chain connects TRBV5-6 to TRBJ1-2; D is undetermined. Germline V CDR1 and CDR2: SGHDT, YYEEEE. Trimming removed 5 bases at V and 4 bases at J, with 15 bases between. The CDR3 extends over 14 amino acids. For the CDR3, the DNA is TGTGCCAGCAGTTACGACCCGAAAGGCTATGGCTACACCTTC. Its protein is CASSYDPKGYGYTF.

This clonotype was observed many times. The chain joins TRBV5-1 to TRBJ1-1; 7 bases fit TRBD1. The CDR3 is 16 residues long. Germline CDR1 reads SGHRS; CDR2 reads YFSETQ. The J segment lost 1 base and the V segment lost 0 bases, leaving 6 bases of the junction unmatched. Here the CDR3 DNA reads TGCGCCAGCAGCTTGGGGGCGGGACAGCAGAACACTGAAGCTTTCTTT. Amino acid sequence: CASSLGAGQQNTEAFF. The full variable domain, with the rest looked up from reference TRBV5-1 and TRBJ1-1, is KAGVTQTPRYLIKTRGQQVTLSCSPISGHRSVSWYQQTPGQGLQFLFEYFSETQRNKGNFPGRFSGRQFSNSRSEMNVSTLELGDSALYLCASSLGAGQQNTEAFFGQGTRLTVV.

This clonotype appeared many times. This chain connects TRBV12-3 or TRBV12-4 to TRBJ1-2; D is unresolved. The CDR3 has 13 residues. With 4 bases removed from V and 4 bases from J, the gap between germline ends came to 10 bases. This CDR3 is CASSSIRGYGYTF. For the CDR3, the DNA is TGTGCCAGCAGTTCCATTCGGGGCTATGGCTACACCTTC.

This clonotype came up many times. This sequence joins TRBV20-1 and TRBJ2-7; possibly TRBD1 for D (6 bases). Germline assignment: CDR1 DFQATT and CDR2 SNEGSKA (reference sequence). CDR3 size: 13 residues. The ends were cut back, 4 bases at V and 4 bases at J, with 14 bases in the middle. The DNA of the CDR3 is TGCAGTGCTAAGCGACAGGTCGGGTACGAGCAGTACTTC. Its protein is CSAKRQVGYEQYF.

This clonotype showed up many times. The V gene is TRBV12-3 or TRBV12-4, the J gene TRBJ2-7; TRBD1 matches at 8 bases. The CDR3 sequence is 14 residues long. The junction had 7 bases not matched to a gene; V was cut back by 6 bases and J by 3 bases. The CDR3 DNA reads TGTGCCAGCAGACTTGGACAGGGAGACTACGAGCAGTACTTC. It yields the protein CASRLGQGDYEQYF.

The table lists this clonotype with many counts. The chain links TRBV10-2 to TRBJ1-5; 8 bases are shared with TRBD1. V shed 0 bases and J 7 bases; nucleotides not matched to a gene: 11. CDR1 WSHSY and CDR2 SAAADI come from the germline V gene. This CDR3 is built from 17 residues. CDR3 sequence reads: CASSESVVTGVRQPQHF. The CDR3 nucleotides read TGCGCCAGCAGTGAGTCGGTCGTGACAGGGGTACGGCAGCCCCAGCATTTT.

The chain links TRBV13 to TRBJ2-6; D remains ambiguous. The CDR3 sequence is 19 residues long. From germline, CDR1 is PRHDT and CDR2 FYEKMQ (reference sequence). Trimming shortened V by 0 bases and J by 0 bases, and 15 bases separated the two germline ends. The CDR3 nucleotides are TGTGCCAGCAGCTTAGGTATAACGCACCTTAGCTCTGGGGCCAACGTCCTGACTTTC. This translates into CASSLGITHLSSGANVLTF.

This CDR3 is CASSLGGPAKNIQYF. The CDR3 DNA sequence: TGTGCCAGCAGTTTAGGGGGGCCGGCCAAAAACATTCAGTACTTC. The rearrangement uses TRBV12-3 or TRBV12-4 and TRBJ2-4; possible D gene TRBD1, 6 bases. CDR3 length equals 15 residues. Trimming stripped 1 base from V and 1 base from J, with 8 bases between.

This clonotype is a singleton in its sample. The junction and the germline gene differ at one end; a read error may be behind it. This chain connects TRBV20-1 to TRBJ2-2, with TRBD2 matching over 7 bases. Germline V gives CDR1 DFQATT, CDR2 SNEGSKA (reference sequence). CDR3 length equals 15 residues. CDR3 coding DNA: TGCAGTGCCCCGATGGGGGGGGACTTGTCCGGGGATCTGTTTTTT. It is translated as CSAPMGGDLSGDLFF.

This clonotype was detected many times. The chain joins TRBV2 to TRBJ2-2; no definite D call. The V and J ends lost 2 bases and 6 bases respectively, with 7 bases between them. This CDR3 spans 13 amino acids. Per germline, CDR1 SNHLY and CDR2 FYNNEI. CDR3 protein: CASSEWRSGELFF. The CDR3 bases are TGTGCCAGCAGTGAATGGCGGTCCGGGGAGCTGTTTTTT.

Ten or more counts support this clonotype. This chain uses TRBV15 with TRBJ2-7; D gene ambiguous. Trimming took 1 base from V and 6 from J, leaving 13 bases between them. This CDR3 contains 14 residues. Germline assignment: CDR1 LNHNV and CDR2 YYDKDF (reference sequence). The CDR3 sequence is CATSRGGRSPEQYF. The CDR3 DNA reads as TGTGCCACCAGCAGAGGAGGACGATCGCCCGAGCAGTACTTC.

The chain is built from TRBV5-1 and TRBJ1-1; D remains unclear. The length of the CDR3 is 14 residues. V lost 0 bases, J lost 6 bases, and 12 bases lay in between. CDR1 and CDR2 from the germline V gene are SGHRS and YFSETQ. CDR3 DNA: TGCGCCAGCAGCTTGGCGTCCGGGTTCTCTGAAGCTTTCTTT. The encoded protein is CASSLASGFSEAFF.